A selection of T cell receptor beta chains follows, all from one sample in a study of blood T cell repertoires in COVID-19. The assay was immunoSEQ multiplex PCR, and TCRdb's table has in-frame clones only and misses some. The sample yields about 350,000 clones, approximately 84% seen once. Sequencing was carried out using PBMCs or T cells enriched from blood (not recorded which). These receptors came from a woman in her 30s who had recovered from COVID-19. Each CDR3 is given with its conserved first and last residue. A D gene is named only where the DNA matches it firmly. A row's size may be missing; if present it is once, few, many or a size class.

J | V | size | D | DNA | CDR3
TRBJ2-3 | TRBV5-4 | few | TRBD1 | TGTGCCAGCAGCCCGGGACAGGGGGCGAAGGATACGCAGTATTTT | CASSPGQGAKDTQYF
TRBJ2-7 | TRBV3-1/TRBV3-2 | NA | NA | TGTGCCAGCAGTGCCCTGGACACGGCCTACGAGCAGTACTTC | CASSALDTAYEQYF
TRBJ2-5 | TRBV3-1/TRBV3-2 | NA | TRBD1 | TGTGCCAGCAGCCAAGGGACAGGGAGGGAGACCCAGTACTTC | CASSQGTGRETQYF
TRBJ2-7 | TRBV19 | NA | NA | TGTGCCAGTAGGGCAACAGGGTACTACGAGCAGTACTTC | CASRATGYYEQYF
TRBJ1-3 | TRBV30 | NA | TRBD1 | TGTGCCTGGAGGAAGGGGGCCCCTGGAAACACCATATATTTT | CAWRKGAPGNTIYF
TRBJ1-2 | TRBV6-2/TRBV6-3 | few | TRBD1 | TGTGCCAGCAGTTACCGGACAGGGAGGAATGGCTACACCTTC | CASSYRTGRNGYTF
TRBJ1-1 | TRBV18 | once | TRBD1 | TGTGCCAGCTCACAACAGGGGGGGAACACTGAAGCTTTCTTT | CASSQQGGNTEAFF
TRBJ1-5 | TRBV30 | NA | TRBD1 | TGTGCCTGGAGTAACCGGGACAGGGGATGGGCCCAGCATTTT | CAWSNRDRGWAQHF
TRBJ2-1 | TRBV7-2 | NA | TRBD2 | TGTGCCAGCAGCTTACTAGCGGGGGGGCCGGGTGAGCAGTTCTTC | CASSLLAGGPGEQFF
TRBJ2-2 | TRBV27 | NA | NA | TGTGCCAGCAGTTTCCAGGGAACCGGGGAGCTGTTTTTT | CASSFQGTGELFF
TRBJ2-5 | TRBV27 | NA | TRBD1 | TGTGCCAGCGCCGAGGACAGGCGGTACCAAGAGACCCAGTACTTC | CASAEDRRYQETQYF
TRBJ2-3 | TRBV7-9 | NA | TRBD2 | TGTGCCAGCAGCGTTGGACTAGCGGGGGGTGATACGCAGTATTTT | CASSVGLAGGDTQYF
TRBJ2-3 | TRBV28 | NA | TRBD2 | TGTGCCAGCAGTTTAAATGTGGCGGGGGGGGATACGCAGTATTTT | CASSLNVAGGDTQYF
TRBJ2-1 | TRBV27 | NA | NA | TGTGCCAGCAGTACCAGACAGGGGAGGGCTTCCTACAATGAGCAGTTCTTC | CASSTRQGRASYNEQFF
TRBJ2-1 | TRBV5-8 | NA | TRBD2 | TGTGCCAGCAGTAGTCGGGAGGGTCCCTTCTACAATGAGCAGTTCTTC | CASSSREGPFYNEQFF
TRBJ2-5 | TRBV7-9 | NA | TRBD2 | TGTGCCAGCAGCTCCCCACCTGGGGGAGTAGCGGGTGGCGAGACCCAGTACTTC | CASSSPPGGVAGGETQYF
TRBJ1-2 | TRBV2 | NA | NA | TGTGCCAGCAGTGAAGGCAGGGTTCCTAACTATGGCTACACCTTC | CASSEGRVPNYGYTF
TRBJ1-6 | TRBV27 | NA | TRBD1 | TGTGCCAGCAGTTCCCCCCGGGACAGGGTTGTCGATTCACCCCTCCACTTT | CASSSPRDRVVDSPLHF
TRBJ2-1 | TRBV6-5 | NA | TRBD1 | TGTGCCAGCAGTCGACAGGGAGACCCCTACAATGAGCAGTTCTTC | CASSRQGDPYNEQFF
TRBJ1-5 | TRBV10-2 | NA | TRBD1 | TGCGCCAGCAGGGCAGGGGGAGAGGAGCCCCAGCATTTT | CASRAGGEEPQHF
TRBJ1-5 | TRBV3-1/TRBV3-2 | NA | NA | TGTGCCAGCAGCCAATTCAGTGGTCAGCCCCAGCATTTT | CASSQFSGQPQHF
TRBJ1-2 | TRBV7-9 | NA | TRBD1 | TGTGCCAGCAGCTACACAGGGGGCGCGGACTATGGCTACACCTTC | CASSYTGGADYGYTF
TRBJ1-2 | TRBV19 | NA | TRBD1 | TGTGCCAGTAGTGAAGTCGGACAGGGCGGCTATGGCTACACCTTC | CASSEVGQGGYGYTF
TRBJ1-1 | TRBV7-9 | NA | TRBD1 | TGTGCCAGCAGTGGGACAGACTTCATGAACACTGAAGCTTTCTTT | CASSGTDFMNTEAFF
TRBJ2-4 | TRBV7-9 | NA | NA | TGTGCCAGCAGCCCTCTGGGCAGTCTGACAACCAAAAACATTCAGTACTTC | CASSPLGSLTTKNIQYF
TRBJ1-1 | TRBV30 | NA | TRBD1 | TGTGCCTGCCGCCGGGACAGGGGAGAGGGGGCTGAAGCTTTCTTT | CACRRDRGEGAEAFF
TRBJ2-1 | TRBV14 | NA | NA | TGTGCCAGCAGCCATCAACTGGCGGGTGTTCGGGTGAATGAGCAGTTCTTC | CASSHQLAGVRVNEQFF
TRBJ2-5 | TRBV5-5 | once | NA | TGTGCCAGCACCCTCAGCAGGGGCCAGGGGGAGACCCAGTACTTC | CASTLSRGQGETQYF
TRBJ2-2 | TRBV11-2 | NA | TRBD1 | TGTGCCAGCAGCTCCCGGACCGGGACAGGGTACACCGGGGAGCTGTTTTTT | CASSSRTGTGYTGELFF
TRBJ2-7 | TRBV2 | NA | TRBD1 | TGTGCCAAATCTGTCCAGGGGGCAGGGGGATTCAACGAGCAGTACTTC | CAKSVQGAGGFNEQYF
TRBJ2-7 | TRBV5-8 | NA | TRBD2 | TGTGCCAGCAGGGGACTAGCGAGAACTTACGAGCAGTACTTC | CASRGLARTYEQYF
TRBJ2-3 | TRBV2 | NA | TRBD2 | TGTGCCAGCAAAGCGGGGGGGCTAAGCACAGATACGCAGTATTTT | CASKAGGLSTDTQYF
TRBJ2-1 | TRBV20-1 | NA | NA | TGCAGTGCTATTACTTACAATGAGCAGTTCTTC | CSAITYNEQFF